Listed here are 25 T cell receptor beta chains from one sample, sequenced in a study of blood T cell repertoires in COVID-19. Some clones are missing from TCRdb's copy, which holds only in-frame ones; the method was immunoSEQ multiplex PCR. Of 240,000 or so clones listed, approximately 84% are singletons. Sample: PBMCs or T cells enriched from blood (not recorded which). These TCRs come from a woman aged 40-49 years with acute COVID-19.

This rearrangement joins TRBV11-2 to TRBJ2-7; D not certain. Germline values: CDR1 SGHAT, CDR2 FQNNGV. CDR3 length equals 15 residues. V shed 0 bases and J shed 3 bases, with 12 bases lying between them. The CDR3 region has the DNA TGTGCCAGCAGCTTAGATCTCGACTTCCACTACGAGCAGTACTTC. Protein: CASSLDLDFHYEQYF.

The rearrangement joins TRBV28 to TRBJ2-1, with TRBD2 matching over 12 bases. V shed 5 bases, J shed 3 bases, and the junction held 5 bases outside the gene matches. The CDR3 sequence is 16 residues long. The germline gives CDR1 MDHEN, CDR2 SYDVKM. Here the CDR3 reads CASSPSGRAVYNEQFF. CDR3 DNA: TGTGCCAGCAGTCCTAGCGGGAGGGCCGTCTACAATGAGCAGTTCTTC.

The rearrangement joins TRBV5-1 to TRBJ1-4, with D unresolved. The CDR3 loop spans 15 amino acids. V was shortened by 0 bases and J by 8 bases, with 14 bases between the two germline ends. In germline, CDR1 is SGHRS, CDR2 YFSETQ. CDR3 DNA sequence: TGCGCCAGCAGCTTGGCCAGTCAGATTGGCGAAAAACTGTTTTTT. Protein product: CASSLASQIGEKLFF.

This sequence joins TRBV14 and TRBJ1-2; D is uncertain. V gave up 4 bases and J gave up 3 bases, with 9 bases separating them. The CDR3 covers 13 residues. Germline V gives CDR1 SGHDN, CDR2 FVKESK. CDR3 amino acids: CASSLGRHYGYTF. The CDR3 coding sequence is TGTGCCAGCAGCCTCGGCAGGCACTATGGCTACACCTTC.

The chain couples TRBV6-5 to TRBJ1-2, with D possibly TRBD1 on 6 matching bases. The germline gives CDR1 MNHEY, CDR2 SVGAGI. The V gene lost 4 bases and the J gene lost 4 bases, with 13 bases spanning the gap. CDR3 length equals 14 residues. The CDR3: CASSSRGHFYGYTF. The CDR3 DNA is TGTGCCAGCAGTTCCAGGGGACACTTCTATGGCTACACCTTC.

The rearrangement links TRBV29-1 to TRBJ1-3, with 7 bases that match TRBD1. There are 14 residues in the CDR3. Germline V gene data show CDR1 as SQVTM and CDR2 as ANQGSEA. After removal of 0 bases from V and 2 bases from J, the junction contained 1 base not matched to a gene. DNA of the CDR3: TGCAGCGTTGAAGAAGGGGGCGCTGGAAACACCATATATTTT. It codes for CSVEEGGAGNTIYF.

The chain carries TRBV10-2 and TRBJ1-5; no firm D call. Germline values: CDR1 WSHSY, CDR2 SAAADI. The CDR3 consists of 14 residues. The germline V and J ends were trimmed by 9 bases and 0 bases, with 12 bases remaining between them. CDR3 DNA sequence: TGCGCCAGTAACGAGGGTTATAGCAATCAGCCCCAGCATTTT. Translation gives CASNEGYSNQPQHF.

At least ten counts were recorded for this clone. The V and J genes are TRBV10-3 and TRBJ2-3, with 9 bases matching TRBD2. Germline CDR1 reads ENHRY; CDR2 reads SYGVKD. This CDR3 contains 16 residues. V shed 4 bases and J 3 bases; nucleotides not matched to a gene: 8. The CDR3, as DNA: TGTGCCATCAGTGGGACCATAGCGGGAGTGACAGATACGCAGTATTTT. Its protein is CAISGTIAGVTDTQYF.

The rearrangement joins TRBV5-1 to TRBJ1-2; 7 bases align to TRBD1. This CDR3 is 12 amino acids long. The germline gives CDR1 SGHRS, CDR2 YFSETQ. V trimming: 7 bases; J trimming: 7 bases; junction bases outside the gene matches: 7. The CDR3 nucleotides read TGCGCCAGCCGGGGGACAGTGCCTGGCTACACCTTC. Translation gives CASRGTVPGYTF.

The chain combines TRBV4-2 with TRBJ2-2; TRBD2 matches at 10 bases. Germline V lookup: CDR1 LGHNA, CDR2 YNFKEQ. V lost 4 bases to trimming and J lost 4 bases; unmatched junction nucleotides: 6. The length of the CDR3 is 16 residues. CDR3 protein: CASSPVRTSGTGELFF. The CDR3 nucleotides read TGTGCCAGCAGCCCTGTAAGGACTAGCGGCACCGGGGAGCTGTTTTTT.

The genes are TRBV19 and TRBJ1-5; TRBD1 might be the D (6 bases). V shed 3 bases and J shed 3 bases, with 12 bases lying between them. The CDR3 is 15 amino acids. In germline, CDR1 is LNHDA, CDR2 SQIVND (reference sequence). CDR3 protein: CASSIYQGNNQPQHF. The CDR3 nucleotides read TGTGCCAGTAGTATCTACCAGGGGAACAATCAGCCCCAGCATTTT.

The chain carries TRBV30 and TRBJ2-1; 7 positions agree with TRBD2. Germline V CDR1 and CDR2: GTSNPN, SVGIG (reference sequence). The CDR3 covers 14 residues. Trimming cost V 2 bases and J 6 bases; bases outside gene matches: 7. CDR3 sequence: CAWSSPSGGNEQFF. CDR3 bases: TGTGCCTGGAGTTCCCCTAGCGGCGGCAATGAGCAGTTCTTC.

The CDR3 DNA is TGTGCCAGCAGCTTCGAAGCGGGAGCTTTGTATGAGCAGTTCTTC. Its translation: CASSFEAGALYEQFF. The chain uses TRBV7-9 and TRBJ2-1, with TRBD2 matching 8 bases. The CDR3 contains 15 residues. Germline trimming cut 3 bases from V and 8 bases from J; bases unmatched to any gene: 9. CDR1 and CDR2 from the germline V gene are SEHNR and FQNEAQ (reference sequence). Together with reference TRBV7-9 and TRBJ2-1, the CDR3 gives the full variable domain: DTGVSQNPRHKITKRGQNVTFRCDPISEHNRLYWYRQTLGQGPEFLTYFQNEAQLEKSRLLSDRFSAERPKGSFSTLEIQRTEQGDSAMYLCASSFEAGALYEQFFGPGTRLTVL.

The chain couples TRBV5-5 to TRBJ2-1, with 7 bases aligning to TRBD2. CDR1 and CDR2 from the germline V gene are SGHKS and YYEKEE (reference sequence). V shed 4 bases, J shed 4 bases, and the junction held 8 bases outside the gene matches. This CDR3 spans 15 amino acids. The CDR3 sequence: CASSPGTILYNEQFF. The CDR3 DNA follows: TGTGCCAGCAGCCCAGGGACTATCCTATACAATGAGCAGTTCTTC.

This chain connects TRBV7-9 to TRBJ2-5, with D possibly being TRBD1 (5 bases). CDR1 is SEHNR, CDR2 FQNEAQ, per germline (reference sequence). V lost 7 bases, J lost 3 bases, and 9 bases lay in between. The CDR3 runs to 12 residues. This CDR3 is CASTGREETQYF. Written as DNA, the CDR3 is TGTGCCAGCACTGGCAGGGAAGAGACCCAGTACTTC.

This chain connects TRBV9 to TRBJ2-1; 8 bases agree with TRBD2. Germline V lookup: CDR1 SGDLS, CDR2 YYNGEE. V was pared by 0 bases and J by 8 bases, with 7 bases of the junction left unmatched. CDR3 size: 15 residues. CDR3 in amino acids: CASSVAQRESDEQFF. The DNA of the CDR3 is TGTGCCAGCAGCGTAGCCCAGCGGGAGAGTGATGAGCAGTTCTTC. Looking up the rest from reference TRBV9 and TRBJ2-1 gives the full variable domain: DSGVTQTPKHLITATGQRVTLRCSPRSGDLSVYWYQQSLDQGLQFLIQYYNGEERAKGNILERFSAQQFPDLHSELNLSSLELGDSALYFCASSVAQRESDEQFFGPGTRLTVL.

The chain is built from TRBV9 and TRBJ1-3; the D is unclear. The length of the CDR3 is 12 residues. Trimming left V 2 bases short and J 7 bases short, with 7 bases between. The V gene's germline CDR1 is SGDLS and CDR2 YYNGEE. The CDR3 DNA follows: TGTGCCAGCAGCGTCGAGGAGAACACCATATATTTT. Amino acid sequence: CASSVEENTIYF. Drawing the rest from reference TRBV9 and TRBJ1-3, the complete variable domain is DSGVTQTPKHLITATGQRVTLRCSPRSGDLSVYWYQQSLDQGLQFLIQYYNGEERAKGNILERFSAQQFPDLHSELNLSSLELGDSALYFCASSVEENTIYFGEGSWLTVV.

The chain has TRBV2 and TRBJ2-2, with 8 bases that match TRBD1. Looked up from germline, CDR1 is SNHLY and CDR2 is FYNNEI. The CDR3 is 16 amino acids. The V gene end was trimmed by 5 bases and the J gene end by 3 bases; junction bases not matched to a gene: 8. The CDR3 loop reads CASSPEDREDTGELFF. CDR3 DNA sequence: TGTGCCAGCAGTCCTGAGGACAGGGAAGACACCGGGGAGCTGTTTTTT.

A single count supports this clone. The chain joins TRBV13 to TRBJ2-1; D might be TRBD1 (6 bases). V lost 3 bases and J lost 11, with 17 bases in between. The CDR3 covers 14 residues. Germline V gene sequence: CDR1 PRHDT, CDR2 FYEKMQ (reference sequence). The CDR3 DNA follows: TGTGCCAGCAGCTTGTTACAGGGACCTCTTCAGCAGTTCTTC. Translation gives CASSLLQGPLQQFF.

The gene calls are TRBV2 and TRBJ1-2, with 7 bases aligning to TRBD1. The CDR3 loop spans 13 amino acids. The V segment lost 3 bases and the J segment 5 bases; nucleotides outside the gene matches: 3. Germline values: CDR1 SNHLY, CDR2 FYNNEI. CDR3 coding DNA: TGTGCCAGCAGTGAGAGGGGGCGGTATGGCTACACCTTC. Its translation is CASSERGRYGYTF.

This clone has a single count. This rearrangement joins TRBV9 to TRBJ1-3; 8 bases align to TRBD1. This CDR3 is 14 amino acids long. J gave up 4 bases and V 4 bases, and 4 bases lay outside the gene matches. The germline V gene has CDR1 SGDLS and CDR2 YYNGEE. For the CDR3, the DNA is TGTGCCAGCAGCCTACAGGGGGTAGGAAACACCATATATTTT. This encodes CASSLQGVGNTIYF.

The CDR3 sequence: CASSLSGATEAFF. CDR3 DNA sequence: TGCGCCAGCAGCTTGTCGGGTGCTACTGAAGCTTTCTTT. The chain recombines TRBV5-1 with TRBJ1-1; D uncertain. V dropped 1 base and J dropped 5 bases, with 9 bases sitting between them. The CDR3 totals 13 residues. Germline V lookup: CDR1 SGHRS, CDR2 YFSETQ. The entire variable domain, with the rest obtained from reference TRBV5-1 and TRBJ1-1, is as follows: KAGVTQTPRYLIKTRGQQVTLSCSPISGHRSVSWYQQTPGQGLQFLFEYFSETQRNKGNFPGRFSGRQFSNSRSEMNVSTLELGDSALYLCASSLSGATEAFFGQGTRLTVV.

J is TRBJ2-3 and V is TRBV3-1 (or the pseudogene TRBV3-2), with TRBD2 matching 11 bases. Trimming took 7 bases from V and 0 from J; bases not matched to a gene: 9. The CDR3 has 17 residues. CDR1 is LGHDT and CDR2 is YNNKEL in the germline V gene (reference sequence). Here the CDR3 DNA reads TGTGCCAGCAAACCCAGGACTAGCGGGCTAAGCACAGATACGCAGTATTTT. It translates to CASKPRTSGLSTDTQYF.

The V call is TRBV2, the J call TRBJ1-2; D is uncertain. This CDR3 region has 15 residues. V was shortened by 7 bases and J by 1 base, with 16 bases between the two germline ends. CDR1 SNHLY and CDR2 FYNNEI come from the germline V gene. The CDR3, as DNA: TGTGCCAGCAAGGTGAATCGGGGAGATAACTATGGCTACACCTTC. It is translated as CASKVNRGDNYGYTF.

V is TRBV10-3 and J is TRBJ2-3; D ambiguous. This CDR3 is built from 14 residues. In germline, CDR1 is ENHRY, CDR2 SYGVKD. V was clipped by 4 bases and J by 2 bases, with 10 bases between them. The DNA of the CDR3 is TGTGCCATCAGTGGCCGGCGGCCCACAGATACGCAGTATTTT. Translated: CAISGRRPTDTQYF.